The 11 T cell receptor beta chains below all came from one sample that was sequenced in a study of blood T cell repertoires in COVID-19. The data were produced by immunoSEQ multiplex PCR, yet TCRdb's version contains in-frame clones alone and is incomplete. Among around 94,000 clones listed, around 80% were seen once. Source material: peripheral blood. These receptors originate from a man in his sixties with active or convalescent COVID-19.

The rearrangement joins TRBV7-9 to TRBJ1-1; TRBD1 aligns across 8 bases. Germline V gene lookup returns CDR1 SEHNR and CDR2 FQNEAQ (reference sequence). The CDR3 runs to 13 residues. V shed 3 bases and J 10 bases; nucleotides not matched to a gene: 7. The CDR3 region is CASSLRQGIGAFF. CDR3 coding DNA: TGTGCCAGCAGCTTGCGACAGGGGATCGGAGCTTTCTTT.

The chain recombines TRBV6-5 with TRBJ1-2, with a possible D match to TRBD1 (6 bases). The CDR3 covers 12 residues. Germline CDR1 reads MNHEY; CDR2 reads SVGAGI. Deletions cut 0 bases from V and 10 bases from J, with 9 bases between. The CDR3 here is CASSYSGQHYTF. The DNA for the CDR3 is TGTGCCAGCAGTTACTCAGGACAGCACTACACCTTC.

CDR3 nucleotides: TGTGCCAGCAGTACTACAGGGGCGAGCTCCTACGAGCAGTACTTC. This translates into CASSTTGASSYEQYF. The chain has TRBV27 and TRBJ2-7; TRBD1 aligns across 7 bases. The CDR3 extends over 15 amino acids. Unmatched junction bases numbered 7, after V lost 5 bases and J lost 0 bases. Germline V gives CDR1 MNHEY, CDR2 SMNVEV (reference sequence).

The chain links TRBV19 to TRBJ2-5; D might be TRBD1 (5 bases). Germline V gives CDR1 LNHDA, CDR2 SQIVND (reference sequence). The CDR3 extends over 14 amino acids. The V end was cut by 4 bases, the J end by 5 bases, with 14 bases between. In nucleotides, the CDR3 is TGTGCCAGTAGTAAGCAGGGTCTTTGGGAGACCCAGTACTTC. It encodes CASSKQGLWETQYF. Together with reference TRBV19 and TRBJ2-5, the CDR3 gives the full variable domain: DGGITQSPKYLFRKEGQNVTLSCEQNLNHDAMYWYRQDPGQGLRLIYYSQIVNDFQKGDIAEGYSVSREKKESFPLTVTSAQKNPTAFYLCASSKQGLWETQYFGPGTRLLVL.

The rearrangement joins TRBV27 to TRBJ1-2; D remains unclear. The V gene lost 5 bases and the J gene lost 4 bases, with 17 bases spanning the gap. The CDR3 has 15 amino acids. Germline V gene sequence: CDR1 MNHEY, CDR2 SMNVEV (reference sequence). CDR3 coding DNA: TGTGCCAGCAGTACGGGAAACCCGATATTCTATGGCTACACCTTC. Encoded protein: CASSTGNPIFYGYTF.

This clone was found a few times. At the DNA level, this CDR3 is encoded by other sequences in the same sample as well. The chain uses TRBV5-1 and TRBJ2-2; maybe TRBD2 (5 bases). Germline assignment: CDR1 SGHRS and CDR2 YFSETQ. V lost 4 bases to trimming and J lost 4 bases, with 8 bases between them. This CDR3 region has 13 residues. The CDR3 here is CASSPSGTGELFF. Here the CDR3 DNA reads TGCGCCAGCAGCCCCAGCGGCACCGGGGAGCTGTTTTTT.

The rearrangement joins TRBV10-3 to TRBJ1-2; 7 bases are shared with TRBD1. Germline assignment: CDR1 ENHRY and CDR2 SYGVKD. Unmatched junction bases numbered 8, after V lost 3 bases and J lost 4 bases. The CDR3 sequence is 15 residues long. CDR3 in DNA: TGTGCCATCAGTGACCCGGGACAGTTCTCCTATGGCTACACCTTC. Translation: CAISDPGQFSYGYTF.

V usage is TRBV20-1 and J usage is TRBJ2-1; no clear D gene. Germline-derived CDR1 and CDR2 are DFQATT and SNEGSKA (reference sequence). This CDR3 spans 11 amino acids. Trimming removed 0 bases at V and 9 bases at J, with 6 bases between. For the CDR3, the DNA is TGCAGTGCTAGAGATTATTCTGAGCAGTTCTTC. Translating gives CSARDYSEQFF.

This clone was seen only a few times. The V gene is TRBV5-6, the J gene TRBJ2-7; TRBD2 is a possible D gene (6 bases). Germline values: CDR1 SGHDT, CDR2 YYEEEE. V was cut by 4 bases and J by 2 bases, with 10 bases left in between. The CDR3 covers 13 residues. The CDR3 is CASSPPGAYEQYV. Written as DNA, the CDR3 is TGTGCCAGCAGCCCCCCGGGGGCCTACGAGCAGTACGTC.

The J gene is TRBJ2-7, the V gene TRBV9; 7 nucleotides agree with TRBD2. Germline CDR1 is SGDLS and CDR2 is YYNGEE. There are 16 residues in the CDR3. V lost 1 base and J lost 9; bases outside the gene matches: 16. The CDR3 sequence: CASSVSGEAGASAQYF. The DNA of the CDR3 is TGTGCCAGCAGCGTATCCGGGGAGGCGGGAGCGAGCGCGCAGTACTTC. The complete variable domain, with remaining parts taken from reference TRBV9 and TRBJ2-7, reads DSGVTQTPKHLITATGQRVTLRCSPRSGDLSVYWYQQSLDQGLQFLIQYYNGEERAKGNILERFSAQQFPDLHSELNLSSLELGDSALYFCASSVSGEAGASAQYFGPGTRLTVT.

The CDR3 loop is CASSLVGTGITEAFF. The CDR3 nucleotides are TGTGCCAGCAGCTTAGTCGGGACAGGGATCACTGAAGCTTTCTTT. The chain links TRBV7-2 to TRBJ1-1; TRBD1 agrees at 9 bases. Unmatched junction bases numbered 4, after V lost 1 base and J lost 4 bases. The CDR3 is made up of 15 amino acids. Germline V CDR1 and CDR2: SGHTA, FQGNSA.